The source of this T cell receptor beta chain is a study of tissue-resident memory T cells in lung cancer (dated by TCRdb to about 2019). Regarding the research as a whole: TCR beta-chain sequencing compared paired tumor TRM and tumor non-TRM populations from around ten lung cancer patients. Study-wide conclusions, independent of this receptor: Compared with tumor non-TRM cells, tumor TRM cells had a significantly more restricted TCR repertoire, reflected in lower Shannon-Wiener and inverse Simpson diversity. Expanded clonotypes accounted for an average of approximately 75% of tumor TRM repertoires and 40% to 55% of tumor non-TRM repertoires.

A BD FACSAria-II was used to sort CD8+ T cells by CD103 expression straight into ice-cold TRIzol LS reagent. Lung tumor tissue was collected fresh at the time of surgical resection. Fresh cells were subjected to Fc receptor blocking and were subsequently stained for CD45, CD4, CD3, CD8A and CD103, and DAPI was used for live/dead discrimination. Total RNA was purified from sorted CD103+ and CD103- CD8+ T cells using a miRNeasy kit. Tumor-infiltrating CD8+ cytotoxic T cells were sorted by CD103 expression to separate tissue-resident memory (TRM) cells from non-TRM cells. Donors were patients with treatment-naive lung cancer. Patients with respiratory malignancies who were newly diagnosed and untreated were prospectively recruited upon referral. The reads were generated on an Illumina MiSeq. Unique molecular identifiers were built into the TCR sequencing libraries, which were indexed using TruSeq single indexes. Per the original workflow: TCR reads were mapped and error-corrected with MIGEC v1.2.7 and were then analyzed with VDJtools v1.1.7, with default settings applied for both tools. Repertoire diversity was quantified with Shannon-Wiener and inverse Simpson indices computed in VDJtools. A TCRbeta clonotype was defined as expanded when the clonotype met a frequency threshold of at least three. Wilcoxon rank-sum tests across nine to eleven patients were used for the statistical comparisons of TCR diversity between tumor TRM and non-TRM populations. TCRdb took the public reads, trimmed them with fastp at Q25, ran MiXCR for clone calling and kept in-frame beta chains. Each record represents a unique CDR3 protein, reported with the most common genes and DNA among its rows. None of the V and J calls come from the authors' own analysis; TCRdb made them. The sample table contains about 400 distinct CDR3 sequences; only one count was recorded for 18% of them. Roughly a third of the sample rests with the top ten.

This clonotype is medium-sized (0.01 to 0.1%) in terms of sample share. Its antigen is currently not known. The input lacks base qualities; no much larger clone sits a single base away. The clonotype originates from a human donor with treatment-naive lung cancer (subtype not recorded). The sequenced sample consisted of CD103- CD8+ T cells from lung tumor tissue. In the paper's terms, the cell subset or site label means: non-TRM CD8+ CTLs.

The DNA sequence is TGCGCCAGCAGTGAAACGGACGGTAACACTGAAGCTTTCTTT. This sequence encodes CASSETDGNTEAFF. The sequence is built from TRBV10-2 and TRBJ1-1; there is no confident call for the D gene. V is reduced by 3 bases and J by 2 bases, leaving a spacing of 10 bases between them. CDR3 length: 14 amino acids, cysteine to phenylalanine. The retained sequence is limited to the CDR3, 42 bases, with the frame set at the first base. CDR1 and CDR2 are read off the germline V gene as WSHSY and SAAADI.